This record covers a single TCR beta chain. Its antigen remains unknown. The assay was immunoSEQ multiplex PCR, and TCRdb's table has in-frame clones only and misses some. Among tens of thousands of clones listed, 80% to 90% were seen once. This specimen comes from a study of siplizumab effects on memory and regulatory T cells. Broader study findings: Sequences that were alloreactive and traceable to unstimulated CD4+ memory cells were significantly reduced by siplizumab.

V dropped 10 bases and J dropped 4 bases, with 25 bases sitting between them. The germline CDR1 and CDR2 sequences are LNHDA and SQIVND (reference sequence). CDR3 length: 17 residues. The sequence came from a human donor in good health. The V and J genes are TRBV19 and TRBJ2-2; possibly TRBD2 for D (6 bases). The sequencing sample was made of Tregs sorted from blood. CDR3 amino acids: CATNSIIVRGRTGELFF. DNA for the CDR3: TGTGCCACCAATTCAATCATCGTGCGGGGTCGCACCGGGGAGCTGTTTTTT.